The TCR beta chain under discussion was sequenced for a study of cytomegalovirus exposure and HLA in healthy donors (dated by TCRdb to the late 2010s). Describing the broader study: An earlier analysis of some 500 of the donors reported 250 to 350 Gb of sequence data and roughly 110 million unique TCR beta sequences from roughly 180 million T cells. Among about 390 genotyped donors of the cohort, an average of 235,054 unique TCR beta nucleotide sequences were sequenced per donor, roughly 20% of them non-productive. Alongside the repertoire data, information on donor age, sex, ethnicity and CMV serostatus was compiled. In a later genetic analysis, genome-wide SNP genotypes for about 65% of the 666 donors were used, and that subset was treated as a discovery cohort. All discovery cohort repertoires had been generated using a single sequencing platform. A later analysis re-analyzed previously published TCR beta repertoires from 666 donors and added high-resolution HLA genotyping to study TCR occurrence patterns. The study was designed to test whether signatures of past pathogen exposure could be identified by cataloging public T cell receptors. In an earlier analysis of 587 of the donors, high-throughput TCR beta sequencing was used to judge whether each TCR beta V gene segment behaved as functional or pseudogenic. The T cell repertoires of 700 or so subjects were profiled by immunosequencing and related to cytomegalovirus serostatus. Rather than drawing on any new phenotypic data, the later analysis identified candidate immune exposures from TCR beta sequences and the way those sequences occurred across donors. Besides the first cohort of about 730 subjects, a separate validation cohort made up of 120 or so different subjects was used. About five DR-DQ haplotypes were treated as single units for association and clustering because of strong linkage in the cohort. High-throughput TCR immunosequencing, statistical association of individual TCRs with disease status, and machine learning were combined to predict cytomegalovirus infection status. Of the 398 genotyped donors, 65% to 90% fell in the genetic ancestry cluster associated with self-reported Caucasian donors. The number of typed donors differed by locus: roughly 629-640 for A, B, C, DRB1 and DQB1; 500 to 550 for DQA1; around 580 for DPA1; and 450 to 480 for DPB1. An early release covering about 600 HLA-typed donors comprised approximately 300 gigabases of sequencing data and approximately 80 million unique TCR sequences. Class I and class II HLA loci were covered by the typing at four-digit resolution.

In total, more than 500 healthy bone marrow donors made up the cohort. At the time of sampling, every cohort member was nominally healthy, though immune exposures that went unrecorded were likely present. The donor was CMV seropositive and belonged to the group of 250 to 300 seropositive cohort members. Each donor provided a peripheral blood sample, and peripheral blood mononuclear cells were used for TCR beta sequencing. Genomic DNA extraction from the blood cell samples was performed with the Qiagen DNeasy Blood Extraction Kit. Spanning cysteine to phenylalanine, the CDR3 consists of 15 amino acids. Just the 45-base CDR3 DNA is kept, in frame starting at base 1. The germline V gene specifies SGHNT as CDR1 and YENEEA as CDR2. Trimming costs V 3 bases and J 3 bases, and their ends lie 12 bases apart. Library generation was performed with the immunoSEQ multiplex PCR assay. A mixture of 60 forward primers for TCR Vbeta segments and 13 reverse primers for TCR Jbeta segments was used in the multiplex PCR. The CDR3 region of rearranged TCR beta genes was amplified from genomic DNA by a multiplex PCR assay. Amplified TCR beta libraries were sequenced as 87-base-pair reads on the Illumina HiSeq System. For the original study's pipeline: A later analysis tallied around 87 million unique TCR beta chains across the 610 or so repertoires, and approximately 9.9 million of those chains were shared by two or more donors. Raw reads were error-corrected and collapsed into unique sequences by a nearest-neighbor algorithm in which closely related sequences were merged to remove PCR and sequencing errors. CDR3 sequences were aligned to IMGT reference sequences to assign V, D and J gene segments. For a sequence to be retained, at least a six-nucleotide match to both a V gene segment and a J gene segment was required. A rearrangement was called productive if the CDR3 had no stop codons and remained in frame with V and J, and every other rearrangement was called non-productive. Following IMGT convention, CDR3 was defined as the stretch from the second conserved V-encoded cysteine up to the conserved J-encoded phenylalanine. In an earlier analysis of around 600 of the donors, sequences lacking an unambiguous match to a single V gene segment were excluded. An earlier analysis of about 590 of the donors classified V segments as functional when productive rearrangements were above 56.7% and as segregating when the standard deviation between donors was above 5%. A statistical classification framework was built to diagnose cytomegalovirus status from the catalog of TCR beta chain sequences. A later analysis assigned V and J genes by comparing TCR nucleotide sequences with IMGT/GENE-DB human TR gene sequences. In a later analysis, CDR3 sequences and most-parsimonious VDJ recombination scenarios were assigned using the TCRdist pipeline. In a later analysis, each TCR beta chain was defined by its CDR3 amino acid sequence together with its V-gene family, and reads without a unique V-gene family were excluded. In a later analysis, approximately 640 highly shared, low-generation-probability nucleotide sequences were removed to address suspected cross-contamination and a sequencing artifact. In a later analysis, a clonal expansion index was calculated for each public chain from normalized within-repertoire ranks of inferred template counts. A later analysis computed generation probabilities with a VDJ recombination model fitted to out-of-frame rearrangements, and checked the results against IGoR. A later analysis scored TCR-TCR, TCR-HLA and TCR-CMV co-occurrence with hypergeometric tests, applying a repertoire-size bias correction to TCR pairs. In a later analysis, false discovery rates were estimated by permuting HLA or CMV assignments 20 times. In a later analysis, co-occurring TCRs were grouped using DBSCAN, with TCRdist sequence similarity added in when clustering inside HLA-allele-positive subsets. Co-occurrence clustering excluded repertoires with fewer than 30,000 or more than 120,000 public chains, plus five with anomalous nucleotide sharing. In its TCRdb copy, this immuneACCESS table keeps in-frame sequences only and misses some clones. Where compared with another copy, unresolved V genes explain less than half of these, and the others have no known cause. The V and J calls and the clone size are those of that table, but D and trimming were determined from the DNA. Counted in this sample were around 140,000 clones; about 71% of them appeared once. Roughly 1.9% of the sample is taken by the ten largest.

Comments on this clone: Its antigen is unknown. The input lacks base qualities; no much larger clone sits a single base away.

Paper-wide results and their limitations: Immune exposure information for the cohort was limited to CMV serostatus. Three of the identified cytomegalovirus-associated TCR beta chains were confirmed in vitro to be specific for cytomegalovirus antigens. A later analysis found that TCR association rates varied across HLA loci, with DRB1 alleles showing the most associated TCRs and HLA-C alleles the fewest. The cohort was sequenced for TCR beta chains only, and without alpha or paired-chain data the features that could be detected were limited. Roughly uniform sequencing depth across donors was assumed in presence/absence analyses, although this assumption may not hold. The 87-base-pair reads could not distinguish some IMGT-functional V segments, including TRBV6-2 and TRBV6-3, so those segments were excluded. A total of 164 TCR beta chains were listed by the study as associated with cytomegalovirus. A cluster of highly shared sequence variants was judged likely to represent a technical artifact of the sequencing pipeline. In a later genetic analysis, a missense DCLRE1C variant was associated with V-gene and J-gene trimming of TCR beta chains, and the association was replicated in an independent cohort. Across donors, most TCR sequences were observed very rarely, whereas some public TCRs were present in many individuals. A later analysis associated about 16,000 TCR beta sequences with specific HLA alleles at a false discovery rate of 0.05. The classifier was reported to diagnose cytomegalovirus status with high specificity and sensitivity in both the original cohort and the validation cohort. Because counts were too low, fewer than 20 rarely observed V segments, including chromosome 9 orphons, were excluded from the earlier analysis of 587 of the donors. Compared with the roughly 720-donor mean, donors in an Asian-associated ancestry cluster had fewer N-insertions in productive TCRs, according to a later genetic analysis. In a later analysis, several top co-occurrence clusters were reported to appear linked to parvovirus B19, influenza, CMV and Epstein-Barr virus. It was suggested by the authors that the approach could potentially be generalized to other disease states and immunological phenotypes. An earlier analysis of several hundred of the donors showed that most TCR beta V segments appeared in productive rearrangements either about 90% or about 30% of the time, which broadly matched IMGT annotations. In a later analysis, HLA-associated TCR beta chains were found to be more clonally expanded and to have lower generation probabilities than equally common non-associated chains. Most CMV-associated TCR beta chains appeared to be HLA-restricted in a later analysis, and the HLA associations seemed to be driven largely by CMV exposure. Correlated functional status among segregating V segments might reflect linkage disequilibrium, but an unknown experimental factor could not be ruled out. A further reported finding was that TCR beta sequences accurately predicted the HLA-A and HLA-B alleles for most subjects in the first cohort. Because some donors lacked HLA typing at each locus, the association tests relied only on the typed subset. Assigning TCR associations to individual alleles was difficult when HLA alleles, especially DR and DQ, strongly co-occurred.

The sample was PBMCs. This chain joins TRBV11-3 to TRBJ2-1; tentative D gene TRBD1, with 6 bases matching. This receptor was obtained from a woman between 55 and 75 years old in good health and CMV-seropositive. The bases read TGTGCCAGCAGCTTGAGGACAGACCTCTACAATGAGCAGTTCTTC. Its translation reads: CASSLRTDLYNEQFF.